The clone carrying this T cell receptor (beta chain) was recorded a few times. Antigen specificity is unknown. This sample was taken from a study of identical twins. Notes on the study in general: Models predicted less out-of-frame TCR alpha sharing in monozygotic twins than was found. Zero-insertion analyses might be partly confounded by invariant T cells like MAIT and iNKT.

The V and J ends lost 0 bases and 4 bases respectively, with 10 bases between them. This CDR3 has 14 amino acids. CDR1 and CDR2 from the germline V gene are MNHEY and SVGEGT. Template switching added a universal primer site; cDNA carried unique molecular identifiers. Each CDR3 protein gets one entry after TCRdb re-called the 5' RACE reads with MiXCR. The table shows 700,000 or so distinct CDR3 sequences, with 8.5% to 9% occurring only once. This same sample was also part of a study on yellow fever vaccine responses in identical twins.

This TCR came from a woman under 30 in good health. Specimen: PBMCs. V usage is TRBV6-2 or TRBV6-3 and J usage is TRBJ2-7; D uncertain. In nucleotides, the CDR3 is TGTGCCAGCAGTTACTCGAGTATCGGGTACGAGCAGTACTTC. Translation gives CASSYSSIGYEQYF.